This entry lists 23 T cell receptor beta chains sequenced from one sample in a study of T cell repertoires in cytomegalovirus infection. TCRdb redid the calling of the reads with MiXCR, one entry per CDR3 protein. The table shows around 740,000 distinct CDR3 sequences, with less than 40% occurring only once. The sequencing sample was made of PBMCs. The origin of the receptors is a human donor in good health (CMV status not recorded). Some clones in this sample may be carry-over from other donors' samples.

The rearrangement uses TRBV27 and TRBJ2-5; 9 nucleotides agree with TRBD2. The trim removed 5 bases at V and 5 bases at J, leaving 3 bases unmatched. Germline V lookup: CDR1 MNHEY, CDR2 SMNVEV (reference sequence). The CDR3 is made up of 13 amino acids. Here the CDR3 reads CASSNSGSETQYF. The CDR3 DNA is TGTGCCAGCAGTAATAGCGGGAGCGAGACCCAGTACTTC.

The chain joins TRBV27 to TRBJ1-5; 12 nucleotides align to TRBD1. The V segment lost 6 bases and the J segment 7 bases; nucleotides outside the gene matches: 13. Germline V gene sequence: CDR1 MNHEY, CDR2 SMNVEV (reference sequence). The CDR3 loop spans 17 amino acids. The CDR3 spells CASRPTSGTGGGQPQHF. The CDR3 bases are TGTGCCAGCAGACCTACCTCCGGGACAGGGGGCGGCCAGCCCCAGCATTTT.

The rearrangement joins TRBV12-3 or TRBV12-4 to TRBJ2-1; D ambiguous. The CDR3 covers 12 residues. V lost 5 bases to trimming and J lost 9 bases, with 11 bases between them. CDR3 nucleotide sequence: TGTGCCAGCAGTCCCCACACCCCTGAGCAGTTCTTC. Amino acids: CASSPHTPEQFF.

The chain couples TRBV28 to TRBJ2-1, with TRBD2 matching over 13 bases. Trimming cost V 1 base and J 4 bases; bases outside gene matches: 1. The CDR3 runs to 16 residues. The germline V gene has CDR1 MDHEN and CDR2 SYDVKM. The CDR3, as DNA: TGTGCCAGCAGTTTATCGGGACTAGCGGGGTACAATGAGCAGTTCTTC. This sequence encodes CASSLSGLAGYNEQFF.

The chain links TRBV2 to TRBJ1-3; the D is unclear. The V gene lost 4 bases and the J gene lost 1 base, with 5 bases spanning the gap. Germline CDR1 reads SNHLY; CDR2 reads FYNNEI. This CDR3 has 13 amino acids. The CDR3 sequence is CASSVSSGNTIYF. Here the CDR3 DNA reads TGTGCCAGCAGTGTGAGTTCTGGAAACACCATATATTTT.

This clonotype was recorded a few times. V and J are TRBV28 and TRBJ2-3; 7 bases fit TRBD2. V shed 5 bases and J 4 bases; nucleotides not matched to a gene: 6. Germline assignment: CDR1 MDHEN and CDR2 SYDVKM. The CDR3 has 14 amino acids. The CDR3 region is CASSGAGVPDTQYF. CDR3 nucleotide sequence: TGTGCCAGCAGTGGTGCGGGAGTTCCAGATACGCAGTATTTT.

This clonotype was found a few times. The V gene is TRBV6-5, the J gene TRBJ1-1, with a tentative D call TRBD1 (6 bases). The V end lost 0 bases, the J end lost 5 bases, and 16 bases lay between the germline ends. This CDR3 has 16 amino acids. The germline gives CDR1 MNHEY, CDR2 SVGAGI. CDR3 in DNA: TGTGCCAGCAGTTACTCGAAAGGGGGGTATGGGACTGAAGCTTTCTTT. The encoded protein is CASSYSKGGYGTEAFF.

The chain employs TRBV28 and TRBJ1-3, with D tentatively TRBD1 (5 bases). The CDR3 totals 12 residues. Per germline, CDR1 MDHEN and CDR2 SYDVKM. Deletions cut 6 bases from V and 7 bases from J, with 10 bases between. CDR3 loop: CASSTKGNTIYF. CDR3 coding DNA: TGTGCCAGCAGCACCAAGGGGAACACCATATATTTT.

This clonotype came up a few times. The chain has TRBV27 and TRBJ2-5, with D perhaps assigned TRBD1 or TRBD2 (5 bases each). This CDR3 has 13 residues. V shed 5 bases and J shed 7 bases, with 14 bases lying between them. Germline lookup yields CDR1 MNHEY and CDR2 SMNVEV (reference sequence). The CDR3: CASSRGVPGTQYF. CDR3 nucleotide sequence: TGTGCCAGCAGTCGAGGGGTGCCCGGGACCCAGTACTTC.

On this clonotype itself: In this CDR3 the conserved last residue, phenylalanine or tryptophan, is missing, so a read error is likely. The chain joins TRBV12-3 or TRBV12-4 to TRBJ1-6; TRBD1 agrees at 9 bases. CDR3 length: 18 residues. The V segment lost 8 bases and the J segment 0 bases; nucleotides outside the gene matches: 11. The CDR3 sequence: CASAFGGQGSSYNSPLHL. CDR3 DNA: TGTGCCAGCGCGTTCGGGGGACAGGGAAGCTCCTATAATTCACCCCTCCACTTG.

The gene calls are TRBV12-3 or TRBV12-4 and TRBJ2-5, with D possibly being TRBD2 (5 bases). The V and J ends lost 8 bases and 5 bases respectively, with 18 bases between them. The CDR3 spans 14 residues. The CDR3 region is CASGGRGSGETQYF. CDR3 nucleotides: TGTGCCAGCGGTGGACGAGGGAGTGGTGAGACCCAGTACTTC.

This sequence joins TRBV5-5 and TRBJ1-5; D perhaps matches TRBD1 (6 bases). This CDR3 spans 17 amino acids. The V gene lost 3 bases and the J gene lost 5 bases, with 21 bases spanning the gap. Germline V lookup: CDR1 SGHKS, CDR2 YYEKEE (reference sequence). Here the CDR3 reads CASSSLGGQGKDQPQHF. DNA for the CDR3: TGTGCCAGCAGCTCCCTAGGGGGGCAGGGGAAGGATCAGCCCCAGCATTTT.

The chain employs TRBV3-1 and TRBJ2-7; possible D gene TRBD1, 6 bases. V was trimmed by 4 bases and J by 5 bases, leaving 18 bases between them. Germline V lookup: CDR1 LGHDT, CDR2 YNNKEL (reference sequence). The CDR3 is 15 amino acids. The CDR3 is CASSPSTYRENEQYF. CDR3 nucleotides: TGTGCCAGCAGCCCATCAACGTACAGGGAGAACGAGCAGTACTTC.

This clonotype was counted a few times. The chain has TRBV19 and TRBJ2-1; TRBD2 aligns across 8 bases. Germline V gene lookup returns CDR1 LNHDA and CDR2 SQIVND (reference sequence). The CDR3 covers 14 residues. The junction had 10 bases not matched to a gene; V was cut back by 6 bases and J by 9 bases. CDR3 sequence: CASSVLGGRSEQFF. In nucleotides, the CDR3 is TGTGCCAGTAGCGTACTAGGCGGGAGGTCTGAGCAGTTCTTC.

This clonotype was found a few times. V gene TRBV6-1 combines with J gene TRBJ1-2; 7 bases agree with TRBD1. Germline V gives CDR1 MNHNS, CDR2 SASEGT. V lost 10 bases to trimming and J lost 5 bases; unmatched junction nucleotides: 7. The CDR3 loop spans 12 amino acids. The CDR3 spells CAIHRGGYGYTF. CDR3 bases: TGTGCCATACACAGGGGCGGGTATGGCTACACCTTC.

V is TRBV6-2 or TRBV6-3 and J is TRBJ2-2; TRBD2 matches at 11 bases. Trimming took 0 bases from V and 2 from J; bases not matched to a gene: 8. Germline-derived CDR1 and CDR2 are MNHEY and SVGEGT. CDR3 size: 19 residues. DNA of the CDR3: TGTGCCAGCAGTTACTCGAATGACCTAGCGGGGGGAAACACCGGGGAGCTGTTTTTT. Protein: CASSYSNDLAGGNTGELFF.

This clonotype occurred once. The chain combines TRBV27 with TRBJ2-3, with D perhaps TRBD1 (5 bases). The ends were cut back, 5 bases at V and 3 bases at J, with 12 bases in the middle. Germline V gene data show CDR1 as MNHEY and CDR2 as SMNVEV (reference sequence). This CDR3 comprises 14 residues. The CDR3 nucleotides read TGTGCCAGCAGTCCAGGACACCTAACAGATACGCAGTATTTT. Its translation: CASSPGHLTDTQYF.

The sample holds a few counts of this clonotype. The gene calls are TRBV20-1 and TRBJ1-5; TRBD1 matches at 10 bases. The CDR3 runs to 16 residues. Germline V gene sequence: CDR1 DFQATT, CDR2 SNEGSKA (reference sequence). V shed 1 base and J 2 bases; nucleotides not matched to a gene: 5. The CDR3 is CSARGPGQGRNQPQHF. The CDR3 bases are TGCAGTGCTAGAGGTCCGGGACAGGGGCGCAATCAGCCCCAGCATTTT.

The chain carries TRBV14 and TRBJ2-7, with D perhaps assigned TRBD1 or TRBD2 (6 bases each). Germline CDR1 and CDR2: SGHDN and FVKESK. The CDR3 has 16 amino acids. V was shortened by 0 bases and J by 3 bases, with 15 bases between the two germline ends. The CDR3 sequence is CASSQEWRDNLYEQYF. DNA for the CDR3: TGTGCCAGCAGCCAAGAGTGGCGGGACAACCTCTACGAGCAGTACTTC.

In its sample, this clonotype was seen many times. This chain joins TRBV6-1 and TRBJ1-5; TRBD1 matches 7 bases. In germline, CDR1 is MNHNS, CDR2 SASEGT. Trimming removed 4 bases from V and 4 bases from J; junction bases left unmatched: 4. This CDR3 comprises 14 residues. The CDR3 sequence: CASSGQGDNQPQHF. CDR3 bases: TGTGCCAGCAGTGGACAGGGTGATAATCAGCCCCAGCATTTT.

This clonotype was observed a single time. This chain uses TRBV4-1 with TRBJ2-7; 8 positions match TRBD1. Germline V gives CDR1 MGHRA, CDR2 YSYEKL. This CDR3 region has 16 residues. J was trimmed by 3 bases and V by 0 bases; bases with no gene match: 7. CDR3 bases: TGCGCCAGCAGCCAAGATCCGGGACAGGTTTTCTACGAGCAGTACTTC. Translation: CASSQDPGQVFYEQYF.

The rearrangement uses TRBV10-3 and TRBJ2-3; TRBD2 aligns across 7 bases. The CDR3 contains 10 residues. V gave up 11 bases and J gave up 4 bases; unmatched junction bases: 0. Germline CDR1 is ENHRY and CDR2 is SYGVKD. In nucleotides, the CDR3 is TGTGCCGCGGGAGCAGATACGCAGTATTTT. This gives the protein CAAGADTQYF.

The chain combines TRBV2 with TRBJ2-2, with TRBD2 identical over 12 bases. The V gene end was trimmed by 6 bases and the J gene end by 8 bases; junction bases not matched to a gene: 7. The CDR3 contains 15 residues. CDR1 and CDR2 (germline): SNHLY, FYNNEI. The CDR3 here is CASSTTSGSAGELFF. The CDR3 bases are TGTGCCAGCAGCACGACTAGCGGGAGCGCGGGGGAGCTGTTTTTT.